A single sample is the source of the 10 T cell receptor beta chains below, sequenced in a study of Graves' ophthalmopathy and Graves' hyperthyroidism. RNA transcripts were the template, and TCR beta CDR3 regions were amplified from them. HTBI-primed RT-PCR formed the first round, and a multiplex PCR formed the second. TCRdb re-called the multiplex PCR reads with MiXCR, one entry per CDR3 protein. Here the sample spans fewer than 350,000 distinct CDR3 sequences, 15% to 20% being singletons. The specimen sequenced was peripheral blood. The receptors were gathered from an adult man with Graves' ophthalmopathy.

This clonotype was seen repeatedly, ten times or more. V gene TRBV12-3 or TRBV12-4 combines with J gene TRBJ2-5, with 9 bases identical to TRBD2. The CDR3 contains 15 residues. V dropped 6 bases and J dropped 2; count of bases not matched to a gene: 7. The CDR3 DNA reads TGTGCCAGCAGGGTGACTAGCGGCCTGCAAGAGACCCAGTACTTC. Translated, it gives CASRVTSGLQETQYF.

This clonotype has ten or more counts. The CDR3 region is CASSYRGRAGNQPQHF. The CDR3, as DNA: TGTGCCAGCAGTTATAGGGGGCGAGCGGGCAATCAGCCCCAGCATTTT. V and J are TRBV12-3 or TRBV12-4 and TRBJ1-5; 7 bases align to TRBD1. V lost 4 bases and J lost 2; bases outside the gene matches: 8. This CDR3 is built from 16 residues.

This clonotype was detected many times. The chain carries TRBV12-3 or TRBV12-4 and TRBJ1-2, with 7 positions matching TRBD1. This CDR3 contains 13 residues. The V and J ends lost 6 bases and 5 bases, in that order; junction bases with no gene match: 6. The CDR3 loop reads CASRGDSQYGYTF. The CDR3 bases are TGTGCCAGCAGGGGGGACAGCCAATATGGCTACACCTTC.

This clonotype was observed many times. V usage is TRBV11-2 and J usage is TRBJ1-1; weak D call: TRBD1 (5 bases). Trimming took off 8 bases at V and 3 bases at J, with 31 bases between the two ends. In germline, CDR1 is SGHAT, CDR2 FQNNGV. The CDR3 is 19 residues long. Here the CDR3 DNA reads TGTGCCAGCGTCAAGAGGGCCGGGGGTATCTTAGAAGGGTACACTGAAGCTTTCTTT. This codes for CASVKRAGGILEGYTEAFF.

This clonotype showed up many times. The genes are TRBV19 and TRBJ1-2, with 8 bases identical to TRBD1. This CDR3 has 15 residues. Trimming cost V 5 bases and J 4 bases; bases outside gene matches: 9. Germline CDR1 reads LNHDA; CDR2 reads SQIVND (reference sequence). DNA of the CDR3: TGTGCCAGTAGTGGGGGGGACAGGATCTTCTATGGCTACACCTTC. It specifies CASSGGDRIFYGYTF.

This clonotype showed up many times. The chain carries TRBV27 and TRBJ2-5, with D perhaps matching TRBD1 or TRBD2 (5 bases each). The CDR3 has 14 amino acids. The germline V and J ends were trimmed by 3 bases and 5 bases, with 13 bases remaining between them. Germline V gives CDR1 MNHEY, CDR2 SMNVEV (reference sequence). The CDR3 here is CASSFVRGGETQYF. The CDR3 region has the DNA TGTGCCAGCAGTTTCGTACGGGGCGGGGAGACCCAGTACTTC.

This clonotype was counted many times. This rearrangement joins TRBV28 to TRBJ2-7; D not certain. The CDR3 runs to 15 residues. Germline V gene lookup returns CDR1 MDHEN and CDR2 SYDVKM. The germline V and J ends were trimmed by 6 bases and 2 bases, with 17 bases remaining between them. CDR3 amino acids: CASSTPSRETYEQYF. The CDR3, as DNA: TGTGCCAGCAGCACTCCCTCTAGGGAAACCTACGAGCAGTACTTC. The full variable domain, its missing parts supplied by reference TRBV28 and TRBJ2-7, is DVKVTQSSRYLVKRTGEKVFLECVQDMDHENMFWYRQDPGLGLRLIYFSYDVKMKEKGDIPEGYSVSREKKERFSLILESASTNQTSMYLCASSTPSRETYEQYFGPGTRLTVT.

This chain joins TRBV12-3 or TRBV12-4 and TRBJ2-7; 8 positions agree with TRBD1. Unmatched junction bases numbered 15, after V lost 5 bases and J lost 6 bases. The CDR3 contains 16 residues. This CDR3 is CASSPNPARGPFEQYF. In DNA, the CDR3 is TGTGCCAGCAGTCCTAACCCCGCCAGGGGGCCGTTCGAGCAGTACTTC.

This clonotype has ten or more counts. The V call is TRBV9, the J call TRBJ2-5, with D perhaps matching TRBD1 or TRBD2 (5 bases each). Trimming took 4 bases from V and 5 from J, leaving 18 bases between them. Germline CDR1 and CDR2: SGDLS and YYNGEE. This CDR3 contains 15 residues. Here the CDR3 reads CASSPTPNWGETQYF. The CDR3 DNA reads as TGTGCCAGCAGCCCCACCCCCAACTGGGGGGAGACCCAGTACTTC.

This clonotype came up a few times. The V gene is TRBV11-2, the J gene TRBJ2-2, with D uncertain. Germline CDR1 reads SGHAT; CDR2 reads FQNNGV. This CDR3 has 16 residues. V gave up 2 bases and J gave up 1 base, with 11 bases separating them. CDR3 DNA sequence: TGTGCCAGCAGCTTATTTCAGGTGCTGAACACCGGGGAGCTGTTTTTT. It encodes CASSLFQVLNTGELFF.